These 21 T cell receptor beta chains share one sample of origin, sequenced in a study of Ad26.COV2.S vaccination and SARS-CoV-2 variants. The assay was immunoSEQ multiplex PCR, and TCRdb's table has in-frame clones only and misses some. The data show hundreds of thousands of clones, around 87% seen once. Treatment here: about 20 received Ad26.COV2.S at low or high dose, single or two shots; roughly five received placebo; per-sample allocation not given. Samples were taken on day 63 after the first vaccine or placebo injection. This sample comprised peripheral blood, obtained in a trial of Ad26.COV2.S vaccine versus placebo. The receptors come from a person aged 18 to 65 who received the Ad26.COV2.S COVID-19 vaccine or a placebo.

The V call is TRBV7-9, the J call TRBJ1-2; the D is unclear. Trimming left V 1 base short and J 7 bases short, with 10 bases between. The CDR3 covers 13 residues. Germline CDR1 and CDR2: SEHNR and FQNEAQ (reference sequence). CDR3 DNA sequence: TGTGCCAGCAGCTTAGTGCTAATTGGTGGCTACACCTTC. It is translated as CASSLVLIGGYTF.

The chain links TRBV29-1 to TRBJ1-3, with 8 positions matching TRBD1. The V gene's germline CDR1 is SQVTM and CDR2 ANQGSEA. The junction had 3 bases not matched to a gene; V was cut back by 6 bases and J by 2 bases. The CDR3 is made up of 13 amino acids. CDR3 loop: CSVTQGAGNTIYF. CDR3 nucleotides: TGCAGCGTAACACAGGGGGCTGGAAACACCATATATTTT.

The chain is built from TRBV13 and TRBJ2-1; D is uncertain. In germline, CDR1 is PRHDT, CDR2 FYEKMQ (reference sequence). V lost 5 bases, J lost 1 base, and 15 bases lay in between. This CDR3 region has 16 residues. The CDR3 DNA sequence: TGTGCCAGCAGCGCGAAGGGAATTTGGTCCTACAATGAGCAGTTCTTC. It encodes CASSAKGIWSYNEQFF. The whole variable domain, filled in from reference TRBV13 and TRBJ2-1, reads AAGVIQSPRHLIKEKRETATLKCYPIPRHDTVYWYQQGPGQDPQFLISFYEKMQSDKGSIPDRFSAQQFSDYHSELNMSSLELGDSALYFCASSAKGIWSYNEQFFGPGTRLTVL.

This chain connects TRBV19 to TRBJ1-5; a weak D match, TRBD1 (5 bases). This CDR3 is 16 amino acids long. The V end was cut by 2 bases, the J end by 2 bases, with 13 bases between. Germline V gives CDR1 LNHDA, CDR2 SQIVND (reference sequence). The CDR3 DNA follows: TGTGCCAGTAGTATACAGGGCCAGGAAGGCAATCAGCCCCAGCATTTT. Translating it yields CASSIQGQEGNQPQHF.

J is TRBJ2-2 and V is TRBV4-1, with D tentatively TRBD2 (6 bases). Germline V gene lookup returns CDR1 MGHRA and CDR2 YSYEKL. This CDR3 is built from 16 residues. Trimming removed 2 bases from V and 5 bases from J, with 15 bases in between. In DNA, the CDR3 is TGCGCCAGCAGCCAATCTGCGACTAGTGGTACCGGGGAGCTGTTTTTT. As protein: CASSQSATSGTGELFF.

This chain uses TRBV18 with TRBJ2-5; D not resolved. V dropped 2 bases and J dropped 1 base, with 5 bases sitting between them. This CDR3 is 13 amino acids long. The V gene's germline CDR1 is KGHSH and CDR2 LQKENI. The CDR3 is CASSPAFQETQYF. In nucleotides, the CDR3 is TGTGCCAGCTCACCAGCCTTCCAAGAGACCCAGTACTTC.

This chain connects TRBV5-5 to TRBJ2-7; 7 bases line up with TRBD1. The CDR3 loop spans 15 amino acids. The V gene end was trimmed by 0 bases and the J gene end by 7 bases; junction bases not matched to a gene: 10. Germline CDR1 is SGHKS and CDR2 is YYEKEE (reference sequence). For the CDR3, the DNA is TGTGCCAGCAGCTTGGGAGGCTCCAGGGGGAGAGAGCAGTACTTC. Its translation: CASSLGGSRGREQYF.

CDR3 bases: TGTGCCAGCAGCTTAAAGGGAGGTCAAGAGACCCAGTACTTC. This translates into CASSLKGGQETQYF. J is TRBJ2-5 and V is TRBV7-3, with a weak D call TRBD2 (6 bases). Looked up from germline, CDR1 is SGHTA and CDR2 is FQGTGA. The CDR3 contains 14 residues. Trimming shortened V by 1 base and J by 2 bases, and 8 bases separated the two germline ends.

The table lists this clone with a count of one. The chain couples TRBV29-1 to TRBJ1-1; D gene unclear. The CDR3 is 14 amino acids. The V gene's germline CDR1 is SQVTM and CDR2 ANQGSEA. V gave up 3 bases and J gave up 6 bases, with 17 bases separating them. CDR3 sequence reads: CSVDGRVRDSEAFF. The CDR3 DNA is TGCAGCGTTGACGGTCGGGTACGTGATTCTGAAGCTTTCTTT.

This clone was seen once. A read error may account for a junction end that differs from germline. The J gene is TRBJ1-1, the V gene TRBV12-5; D unresolved. This CDR3 spans 13 amino acids. Germline CDR1 and CDR2: LGHNT and FRNRAP. The CDR3 coding sequence is TGTGCTAATGGTTTCCAAACGTCGGAGGAAGCTTTCTTT. Translated: CANGFQTSEEAFF. The full variable domain, completed using reference TRBV12-5 and TRBJ1-1, is DARVTQTPRHKVTEMGQEVTMRCQPILGHNTVFWYRQTMMQGLELLAYFRNRAPLDDSGMPKDRFSAEMPDATLATLKIQPSEPRDSAVYFCANGFQTSEEAFFGQGTRLTVV.

This clone was observed a few times. The V and J genes are TRBV19 and TRBJ1-5, with 7 bases aligning to TRBD1. The ends lost 5 bases at V and 0 bases at J; junction bases unmatched: 7. This CDR3 has 16 residues. Per the germline V gene, CDR1 is LNHDA and CDR2 is SQIVND (reference sequence). CDR3 sequence: CASSRLGGDSNQPQHF. CDR3 bases: TGTGCCAGTAGTCGGTTAGGGGGCGATAGCAATCAGCCCCAGCATTTT.

This clone appeared a few times. The chain combines TRBV7-6 with TRBJ1-5, with no clear D. Trimming pared 3 bases from V and 3 bases from J, leaving 3 bases between. This CDR3 region has 12 residues. Germline CDR1 SGHVS, CDR2 FNYEAQ. Here the CDR3 DNA reads TGTGCCAGCAGCTTTCTCAATCAGCCCCAGCATTTT. Translated, it gives CASSFLNQPQHF.

The chain combines TRBV11-2 with TRBJ1-4; TRBD1 matches 7 bases. J lost 7 bases, V lost 5 bases, and 10 bases had no gene match. Germline lookup yields CDR1 SGHAT and CDR2 FQNNGV. CDR3 length: 15 amino acids. The CDR3, as DNA: TGTGCCAGCAGCCTGGGGACAGCTGGGGGTGAAAAACTGTTTTTT. Translated, it gives CASSLGTAGGEKLFF.

V is TRBV18 and J is TRBJ1-3; unclear D gene. The CDR3 spans 16 residues. The germline V gene encodes CDR1 KGHSH and CDR2 LQKENI. Between the trimmed V and J ends, which lost 0 bases and 0 bases, there was a span of 9 bases. This CDR3 is CASSPPGFVSGNTIYF. In DNA, the CDR3 is TGTGCCAGCTCACCACCTGGGTTTGTCTCTGGAAACACCATATATTTT. Variable domain in full (rest from reference TRBV18 and TRBJ1-3): NAGVMQNPRHLVRRRGQEARLRCSPMKGHSHVYWYRQLPEEGLKFMVYLQKENIIDESGMPKERFSAEFPKEGPSILRIQQVVRGDSAAYFCASSPPGFVSGNTIYFGEGSWLTVV.

The chain is built from TRBV5-1 and TRBJ2-7; tentative D call: TRBD2 (6 bases). Germline V gene sequence: CDR1 SGHRS, CDR2 YFSETQ. This CDR3 is built from 14 residues. Between the trimmed V and J ends, which lost 4 bases and 3 bases, there was a span of 14 bases. This chain's CDR3 is CASSPRGTHYEQYF. The CDR3 region has the DNA TGCGCCAGCAGCCCCCGGGGGACCCACTACGAGCAGTACTTC.

V is TRBV6-6 and J is TRBJ2-1, with 8 bases lining up with TRBD2. With V trimmed by 2 bases and J by 5 bases, 8 bases remained unmatched. The CDR3 is made up of 16 amino acids. Germline V gene data show CDR1 as MNHNY and CDR2 as SVGAGI (reference sequence). CDR3 residues: CASSYKAGGSNNEQFF. The DNA for the CDR3 is TGTGCCAGCAGTTACAAGGCGGGGGGTAGCAACAATGAGCAGTTCTTC.

V gene TRBV18 combines with J gene TRBJ2-7, with 8 bases fitting TRBD2. The CDR3 loop spans 16 amino acids. Germline V CDR1 and CDR2: KGHSH, LQKENI. With V trimmed by 6 bases and J by 2 bases, 12 bases remained unmatched. CDR3 loop: CASSPGRVDITYEQYF. CDR3 bases: TGTGCCAGCTCGCCCGGGAGGGTCGACATAACCTACGAGCAGTACTTC.

This chain joins TRBV12-5 and TRBJ2-5; D is unresolved. The CDR3 runs to 12 residues. Trimming pared 3 bases from V and 5 bases from J, leaving 7 bases between. CDR1 LGHNT and CDR2 FRNRAP come from the germline V gene. The CDR3: CASGLNWETQYF. The CDR3, as DNA: TGTGCTAGTGGTTTAAACTGGGAGACCCAGTACTTC.

In this sample, this clone turned up a few times. The chain combines TRBV6-2 or TRBV6-3 with TRBJ1-1, with a possible D match to TRBD1 (6 bases). V lost 6 bases and J lost 10, with 18 bases in between. Germline CDR1 MNHEY, CDR2 SVGEGT. The CDR3 runs 13 residues. CDR3 loop: CASSPTGGLGAFF. CDR3 DNA: TGTGCCAGCAGCCCGACAGGCGGCTTGGGAGCTTTCTTT.

The chain has TRBV7-3 and TRBJ2-3, with D maybe TRBD2 (5 bases). The germline gives CDR1 SGHTA, CDR2 FQGTGA. This CDR3 contains 13 residues. The V and J ends lost 5 bases and 8 bases respectively, with 14 bases between them. The CDR3 bases are TGTGCCAGCAGCCGAAATCTAGAGGGTACGCAGTATTTT. It codes for CASSRNLEGTQYF.

This sequence joins TRBV30 and TRBJ1-2; D remains unclear. CDR1 is GTSNPN, CDR2 SVGIG, per germline (reference sequence). V was pared by 3 bases and J by 8 bases, with 22 bases between. The CDR3 has 15 amino acids. CDR3 bases: TGTGCCTGGAGGCCATATCGGCTTCCAGAGAGGGGCTACACCTTC. Its protein product is CAWRPYRLPERGYTF.